Following are 27 T cell receptor beta chains from one sample sequenced in a study of blood T cells in healthy people across ages. Next came a second PCR, run for about 7 to 12 cycles, which used a sample-barcoded 5' primer along with a J-beta primer mix. TCRdb re-called the 5' RACE reads through MiXCR, storing one row per CDR3 protein. The sample consists of approximately 1,000,000 distinct CDR3 sequences, approximately 38% of them appearing once. Sequencing used blood. The receptors come from a man younger than 30 in good health.

A few counts support this clonotype. This chain connects TRBV9 to TRBJ2-3; D uncertain. Trimming removed 4 bases from V and 4 bases from J, with 10 bases in between. This CDR3 has 13 amino acids. Germline loops: CDR1 SGDLS, CDR2 YYNGEE. This chain's CDR3 is CASSPLSSDTQYF. The DNA of the CDR3 is TGTGCCAGCAGCCCCCTATCGTCAGATACGCAGTATTTT.

The chain carries TRBV7-2 and TRBJ2-1; a weak D match, TRBD1 (6 bases). This CDR3 has 16 residues. Germline loops: CDR1 SGHTA, CDR2 FQGNSA. Trimming cost V 1 base and J 8 bases, with 18 bases left between them. In DNA form, the CDR3 reads TGTGCCAGCAGCTTAGATGGGGGCCTCCTGCGCGATGAGCAGTTCTTC. Its protein product is CASSLDGGLLRDEQFF.

This clonotype was recorded many times. This rearrangement joins TRBV25-1 to TRBJ2-5; D gene ambiguous. V lost 0 bases, J lost 0 bases, and 5 bases lay in between. This CDR3 is 14 amino acids long. The germline V gene encodes CDR1 MGHDK and CDR2 SYGVNS. For the CDR3, the DNA is TGTGCCAGCAGTGAATATCCCAACCAAGAGACCCAGTACTTC. Translating it yields CASSEYPNQETQYF. Full variable domain (remainder filled in from reference TRBV25-1 and TRBJ2-5): EADIYQTPRYLVIGTGKKITLECSQTMGHDKMYWYQQDPGMELHLIHYSYGVNSTEKGDLSSESTVSRIRTEHFPLTLESARPSHTSQYLCASSEYPNQETQYFGPGTRLLVL.

The chain carries TRBV20-1 and TRBJ1-5; D is perhaps TRBD1 (6 bases). Germline V gene sequence: CDR1 DFQATT, CDR2 SNEGSKA (reference sequence). The CDR3 totals 13 residues. The V end lost 7 bases, the J end lost 0 bases, and 10 bases lay between the germline ends. The CDR3 protein is CSGTTGSNQPQHF. CDR3 nucleotide sequence: TGCAGTGGCACGACAGGTAGCAATCAGCCCCAGCATTTT.

The V and J genes are TRBV20-1 and TRBJ2-1; TRBD1 matches 8 bases. CDR1 DFQATT and CDR2 SNEGSKA come from the germline V gene (reference sequence). The CDR3 spans 13 residues. J gave up 12 bases and V 2 bases, and 9 bases lay outside the gene matches. The CDR3 loop is CSARRGQVDGQFF. CDR3 sequence (DNA): TGCAGTGCTAGAAGGGGACAGGTCGATGGGCAGTTCTTC.

This sequence joins TRBV28 and TRBJ2-7, with 9 bases lining up with TRBD2. V was pared by 2 bases and J by 7 bases, with 9 bases of the junction left unmatched. This CDR3 spans 15 amino acids. Per the germline V gene, CDR1 is MDHEN and CDR2 is SYDVKM. The CDR3 region has the DNA TGTGCCAGCAGTTTAGCTAGCGGGGCCGTCTATGAGCAGTACTTC. Its protein product is CASSLASGAVYEQYF.

The table lists this clonotype with a few counts. The genes are TRBV4-3 and TRBJ1-1; TRBD1 matches 9 bases. Unmatched junction bases numbered 4, after V lost 1 base and J lost 4 bases. Germline CDR1 reads LGHNA; CDR2 reads YSLEER. The CDR3 length is 15 residues. In DNA form, the CDR3 reads TGCGCCAGCAGCCAAGCCGGGACAGGGACCACTGAAGCTTTCTTT. This gives the protein CASSQAGTGTTEAFF.

The genes are TRBV5-4 and TRBJ2-3; possibly TRBD2 for D (5 bases). Per germline, CDR1 SGHNT and CDR2 YYREEE (reference sequence). The V end was cut by 0 bases, the J end by 8 bases, with 13 bases between. The CDR3 is 14 amino acids. CDR3 loop: CASSLAYSGTTQYF. DNA of the CDR3: TGTGCCAGCAGCTTGGCCTACAGCGGTACTACGCAGTATTTT.

The chain combines TRBV7-2 with TRBJ2-7; tentatively, D is TRBD1 (7 bases). The germline V gene encodes CDR1 SGHTA and CDR2 FQGNSA. Trimming stripped 0 bases from V and 7 bases from J, with 13 bases between. This CDR3 is 14 amino acids long. The CDR3 DNA reads TGTGCCAGCAGCTTAGCGCGGCAGGGGGGAGAGCAGTACTTC. Encoded protein: CASSLARQGGEQYF.

The CDR3 nucleotides read TGTGCCATCAGTGAGTCTGGCGGGGGGGGTACATTGAATGAGCAGTTCTTC. Its translation is CAISESGGGGTLNEQFF. The chain joins TRBV10-3 to TRBJ2-1, with 9 nucleotides matching TRBD2. The J segment lost 7 bases and the V segment lost 0 bases, leaving 10 bases of the junction unmatched. This CDR3 has 17 amino acids. Germline values: CDR1 ENHRY, CDR2 SYGVKD.

The chain employs TRBV20-1 and TRBJ2-3; 11 bases agree with TRBD2. This CDR3 region has 15 residues. Trimming cost V 1 base and J 2 bases; bases outside gene matches: 2. CDR1 is DFQATT, CDR2 SNEGSKA, per germline (reference sequence). The CDR3 DNA sequence: TGCAGTGCTAGAGGACTAGCGGGGCTCACAGATACGCAGTATTTT. Its protein is CSARGLAGLTDTQYF.

The V call is TRBV4-2, the J call TRBJ1-2; D is possibly TRBD1 (5 bases). This CDR3 has 15 residues. Germline CDR1 reads LGHNA; CDR2 reads YNFKEQ. Trimming took off 0 bases at V and 2 bases at J, with 10 bases between the two ends. DNA for the CDR3: TGTGCCAGCAGCCAAGAGGGGGAAACAAACTATGGCTACACCTTC. Translated: CASSQEGETNYGYTF.

The count of this clonotype is one. The chain carries TRBV20-1 and TRBJ2-1; tentative D call: TRBD2 (6 bases). Trimming stripped 6 bases from V and 2 bases from J, with 17 bases between. Germline-derived CDR1 and CDR2 are DFQATT and SNEGSKA (reference sequence). There are 15 residues in the CDR3. In DNA, the CDR3 is TGCAGTGCCCAGTCCGGGGTAGCGGCCTACAATGAGCAGTTCTTC. It is translated as CSAQSGVAAYNEQFF.

V is TRBV27 and J is TRBJ1-2; TRBD1 agrees at 7 bases. This CDR3 is built from 18 residues. The germline gives CDR1 MNHEY, CDR2 SMNVEV (reference sequence). The V segment lost 0 bases and the J segment 1 base; nucleotides outside the gene matches: 11. The CDR3: CASSLSYVGTESNYGYTF. CDR3 in DNA: TGTGCCAGCAGTTTATCCTACGTTGGGACAGAGAGTAACTATGGCTACACCTTC.

This clonotype came up many times. Here the CDR3 DNA reads TGCAGTGCTGGGGGGCCAGATACGCAGTATTTT. This codes for CSAGGPDTQYF. This chain connects TRBV20-1 to TRBJ2-3; D is perhaps TRBD1 or TRBD2 (6 bases each). The V and J ends lost 5 bases and 4 bases respectively, with 7 bases between them. The CDR3 spans 11 residues. Germline assignment: CDR1 DFQATT and CDR2 SNEGSKA (reference sequence).

Of note for this clonotype: The junction differs from germline at one of its ends, possibly a read error. The gene calls are TRBV14 and TRBJ1-4; D is uncertain. The germline V gene encodes CDR1 SGHDN and CDR2 FVKESK. The CDR3 is 15 residues long. The CDR3 sequence is CASNQVEGNNEKLFF. The CDR3 bases are TGTGCCAGCAACCAAGTAGAAGGGAATAATGAAAAACTGTTTTTT.

This chain joins TRBV20-1 and TRBJ2-7; 8 nucleotides match TRBD2. V dropped 3 bases and J dropped 0; count of bases not matched to a gene: 7. The CDR3 runs 15 residues. From germline, CDR1 is DFQATT and CDR2 SNEGSKA (reference sequence). The CDR3 DNA reads as TGCAGTGCTAGTGGGCTAGCGGGCAGCTCCTACGAGCAGTACTTC. Translation gives CSASGLAGSSYEQYF.

This clonotype appeared a few times. The chain recombines TRBV20-1 with TRBJ1-5, with 7 bases that match TRBD1. CDR3 length equals 15 residues. V dropped 5 bases and J dropped 5; count of bases not matched to a gene: 12. Germline lookup yields CDR1 DFQATT and CDR2 SNEGSKA (reference sequence). CDR3 nucleotide sequence: TGCAGTGCTGGAACGGGACAGCTGACGGATCAGCCCCAGCATTTT. This translates into CSAGTGQLTDQPQHF.

The V call is TRBV7-2, the J call TRBJ2-1; possibly TRBD2 for D (5 bases). The J call may be in error: the DNA end matches TRBJ2-7 better. Germline V gene sequence: CDR1 SGHTA, CDR2 FQGNSA. The CDR3 consists of 14 residues. CDR3 amino acids: CASQSSSSYNEQYF. CDR3 DNA sequence: TGTGCCTCCCAAAGTTCTAGCTCCTACAATGAGCAGTACTTC.

The chain's CDR3 is CASSYGRSDRPNQPQHF. The CDR3 bases are TGTGCCAGCAGTTACGGCAGATCAGATCGACCTAATCAGCCCCAGCATTTT. The chain has TRBV6-6 and TRBJ1-5; D unclear. This CDR3 is 17 amino acids long. V lost 2 bases and J lost 4, with 18 bases in between. Germline-derived CDR1 and CDR2 are MNHNY and SVGAGI (reference sequence).

The rearrangement joins TRBV6-5 to TRBJ1-4; D perhaps matches TRBD1 (5 bases). V shed 0 bases and J shed 7 bases, with 15 bases lying between them. This CDR3 contains 16 residues. Germline assignment: CDR1 MNHEY and CDR2 SVGAGI. Here the CDR3 DNA reads TGTGCCAGCAGTTACTCGATGAGGGGCGCCGCTGAAAAACTGTTTTTT. As protein: CASSYSMRGAAEKLFF.

The chain employs TRBV4-3 and TRBJ2-1, with 13 bases fitting TRBD2. The germline V gene has CDR1 LGHNA and CDR2 YSLEER. V was pared by 1 base and J by 2 bases, with 2 bases of the junction left unmatched. This CDR3 comprises 17 residues. This chain's CDR3 is CASSQVGTSGAYNEQFF. The CDR3 coding sequence is TGCGCCAGCAGCCAAGTCGGGACTAGCGGGGCCTACAATGAGCAGTTCTTC.

The genes are TRBV4-1 and TRBJ1-5, with TRBD1 identical over 7 bases. CDR3 length: 17 residues. Germline CDR1 MGHRA, CDR2 YSYEKL. V dropped 0 bases and J dropped 1; count of bases not matched to a gene: 6. The CDR3 is CASSQEPTGLSNQPQHF. In DNA form, the CDR3 reads TGCGCCAGCAGCCAAGAGCCGACAGGGTTGAGCAATCAGCCCCAGCATTTT.

This clonotype occurred a few times. This rearrangement joins TRBV20-1 to TRBJ2-1, with 7 positions matching TRBD2. The CDR3 runs 15 residues. Unmatched junction bases numbered 5, after V lost 0 bases and J lost 3 bases. Germline V gene data show CDR1 as DFQATT and CDR2 as SNEGSKA (reference sequence). CDR3 sequence: CSARDASGNYNEQFF. Written as DNA, the CDR3 is TGCAGTGCTAGAGACGCTAGCGGAAACTACAATGAGCAGTTCTTC.

The chain recombines TRBV12-3 or TRBV12-4 with TRBJ2-5; TRBD2 agrees at 8 bases. V dropped 6 bases and J dropped 2; count of bases not matched to a gene: 5. This CDR3 has 14 residues. Here the CDR3 DNA reads TGTGCCAGCAGGACGACTAGCGTTCAAGAGACCCAGTACTTC. It codes for CASRTTSVQETQYF.

The rearrangement joins TRBV29-1 to TRBJ1-2; 7 positions match TRBD1. CDR1 is SQVTM and CDR2 is ANQGSEA in the germline V gene. The CDR3 is 13 amino acids. The V segment lost 7 bases and the J segment 7 bases; nucleotides outside the gene matches: 12. This CDR3 is CSEAPRDRGGYTF. The CDR3 DNA follows: TGCAGCGAGGCTCCCCGGGACAGAGGTGGCTACACCTTC.

The chain joins TRBV6-5 to TRBJ2-3, with D possibly being TRBD1 or TRBD2 (5 bases each). The length of the CDR3 is 16 residues. V lost 4 bases, J lost 0 bases, and 14 bases lay in between. From germline, CDR1 is MNHEY and CDR2 SVGAGI. The CDR3 DNA follows: TGTGCCAGCAGTTCCCCTCGGGGCACCAGCACAGATACGCAGTATTTT. Its translation is CASSSPRGTSTDTQYF.